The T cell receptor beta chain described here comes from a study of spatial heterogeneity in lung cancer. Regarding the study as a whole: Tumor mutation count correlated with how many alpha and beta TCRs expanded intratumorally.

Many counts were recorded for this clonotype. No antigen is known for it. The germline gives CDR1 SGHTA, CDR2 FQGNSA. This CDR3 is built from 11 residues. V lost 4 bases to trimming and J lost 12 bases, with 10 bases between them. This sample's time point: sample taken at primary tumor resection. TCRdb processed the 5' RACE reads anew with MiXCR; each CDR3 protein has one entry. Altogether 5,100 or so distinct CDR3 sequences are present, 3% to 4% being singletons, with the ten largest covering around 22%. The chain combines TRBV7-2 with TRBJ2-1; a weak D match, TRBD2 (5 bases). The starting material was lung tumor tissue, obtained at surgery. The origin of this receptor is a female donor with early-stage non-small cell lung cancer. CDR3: CASSSTGGQFF. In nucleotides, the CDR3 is TGTGCCAGCAGCTCTACTGGAGGGCAGTTCTTC. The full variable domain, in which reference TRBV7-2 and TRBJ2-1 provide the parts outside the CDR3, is GAGVSQSPSNKVTEKGKDVELRCDPISGHTALYWYRQSLGQGLEFLIYFQGNSAPDKSGLPSDRFSAERTGGSVSTLTIQRTQQEDSAVYLCASSSTGGQFFGPGTRLTVL.